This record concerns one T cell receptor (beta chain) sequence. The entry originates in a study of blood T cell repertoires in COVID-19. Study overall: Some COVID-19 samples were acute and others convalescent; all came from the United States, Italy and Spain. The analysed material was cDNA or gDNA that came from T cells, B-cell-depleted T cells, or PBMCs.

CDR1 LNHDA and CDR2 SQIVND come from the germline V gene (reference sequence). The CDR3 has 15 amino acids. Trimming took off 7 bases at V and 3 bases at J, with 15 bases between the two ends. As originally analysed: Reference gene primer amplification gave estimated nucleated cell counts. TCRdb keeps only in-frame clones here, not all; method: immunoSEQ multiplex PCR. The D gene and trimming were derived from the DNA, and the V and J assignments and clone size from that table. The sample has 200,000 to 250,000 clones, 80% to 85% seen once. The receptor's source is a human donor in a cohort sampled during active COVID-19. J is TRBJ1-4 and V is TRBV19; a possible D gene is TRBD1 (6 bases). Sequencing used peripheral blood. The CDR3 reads CASKVWNRANEKLFF. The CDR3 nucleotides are TGTGCCAGTAAGGTTTGGAACAGGGCTAATGAAAAACTGTTTTTT.